One sample yielded the 30 T cell receptor beta chains listed below, sequenced in a study of naive and memory T cell subsets. An equimolar mix of two oligonucleotides served as the beta constant-region primer for TRBC1 and TRBC2. Nested alpha and beta constant-region primers with the SP2 primer drove four PCR rounds on ligated cDNA. TCRdb redid the calling of the UMI-ligation and nested PCR reads with MiXCR, one entry per CDR3 protein. The repertoire holds under 150,000 distinct CDR3 sequences, approximately 21% seen once, with around 0.63% in the top ten. Their target antigens are unknown. Study results and caveats: Possibly reflecting memory cells re-expressing CD45RA, a few larger clonotypes occurred in naive repertoires, especially CD8.

Input material: naive CD8+ T cells from blood. The origin of the receptors is a human donor in good health.

This clonotype was observed a few times. The V call is TRBV3-1, the J call TRBJ2-1, with a possible D match to TRBD2 (6 bases). Germline V CDR1 and CDR2: LGHDT, YNNKEL (reference sequence). The CDR3 runs 13 residues. Trimming stripped 1 base from V and 8 bases from J, with 9 bases between. The CDR3: CASSQGRGDEQFF. CDR3 in DNA: TGTGCCAGCAGCCAAGGGAGGGGAGATGAGCAGTTCTTC.

There are a few counts of this clonotype. The rearrangement uses TRBV6-5 and TRBJ1-1; 10 bases map to TRBD1. Germline lookup yields CDR1 MNHEY and CDR2 SVGAGI. The CDR3 is made up of 15 amino acids. The J segment lost 7 bases and the V segment lost 2 bases, leaving 7 bases of the junction unmatched. The CDR3 DNA sequence: TGTGCCAGCAGTTACGGGACAGGGGTCCCGATTGAAGCTTTCTTT. It translates to CASSYGTGVPIEAFF.

This clonotype was found a few times. The V call is TRBV29-1, the J call TRBJ1-1; D uncertain. The length of the CDR3 is 13 residues. Germline V gene data show CDR1 as SQVTM and CDR2 as ANQGSEA. Trimming pared 1 base from V and 1 base from J, leaving 7 bases between. As DNA, the CDR3 is TGCAGCGTTGAAGCCAGCCGGAACACTGAAGCTTTCTTT. It translates to CSVEASRNTEAFF.

This chain joins TRBV5-6 and TRBJ2-1, with D perhaps TRBD1 (6 bases). This CDR3 contains 13 residues. Trimming cost V 4 bases and J 8 bases, with 13 bases left between them. Germline-derived CDR1 and CDR2 are SGHDT and YYEEEE. In DNA, the CDR3 is TGTGCCAGCAGCCCCCCAGGGGTGGATGAGCAGTTCTTC. Protein: CASSPPGVDEQFF.

This clonotype came up a few times. The chain couples TRBV29-1 to TRBJ2-5; D gene ambiguous. The V gene lost 5 bases and the J gene lost 2 bases, with 9 bases spanning the gap. CDR1 and CDR2 (germline): SQVTM, ANQGSEA. This CDR3 region has 12 residues. CDR3 region: CSVLGPQETQYF. In nucleotides, the CDR3 is TGCAGCGTTCTTGGTCCGCAAGAGACCCAGTACTTC.

J is TRBJ2-2 and V is TRBV27, with D tentatively TRBD2 (6 bases). V lost 3 bases to trimming and J lost 5 bases, with 7 bases between them. Germline assignment: CDR1 MNHEY and CDR2 SMNVEV (reference sequence). This CDR3 has 13 residues. The DNA of the CDR3 is TGTGCCAGCAGTTTTGGAGGGACCGGGGAGCTGTTTTTT. Its translation is CASSFGGTGELFF.

V usage is TRBV13 and J usage is TRBJ2-1, with D perhaps matching TRBD2 (6 bases). V was cut by 5 bases and J by 10 bases, with 21 bases left in between. CDR3 length equals 15 residues. Germline V gives CDR1 PRHDT, CDR2 FYEKMQ (reference sequence). The CDR3 DNA follows: TGTGCCAGCAGCCCAGCCTCTGGGGGAGGAGCCGAGCAGTTCTTC. It yields the protein CASSPASGGGAEQFF.

There are a few counts of this clonotype. The chain has TRBV29-1 and TRBJ2-2, with D perhaps matching TRBD2 (6 bases). The CDR3 is made up of 14 amino acids. Germline-derived CDR1 and CDR2 are SQVTM and ANQGSEA. V was cut by 4 bases and J by 5 bases, with 14 bases left in between. The CDR3, as DNA: TGCAGCGTTGTCACCGGGACTTCTACCGGGGAGCTGTTTTTT. Protein product: CSVVTGTSTGELFF.

This clonotype has only a few counts. The chain is built from TRBV5-6 and TRBJ2-7; D remains unclear. V dropped 0 bases and J dropped 7 bases, with 11 bases sitting between them. Germline assignment: CDR1 SGHDT and CDR2 YYEEEE. This CDR3 comprises 13 residues. The CDR3 loop reads CASSLGLSLEQYF. DNA of the CDR3: TGTGCCAGCAGCTTGGGCTTGTCTTTGGAGCAGTACTTC. The variable domain in full, with the rest retrieved from reference TRBV5-6 and TRBJ2-7, is DAGVTQSPTHLIKTRGQQVTLRCSPKSGHDTVSWYQQALGQGPQFIFQYYEEEERQRGNFPDRFSGHQFPNYSSELNVNALLLGDSALYLCASSLGLSLEQYFGPGTRLTVT.

The genes are TRBV9 and TRBJ1-1; 7 bases agree with TRBD1. CDR3 length: 13 amino acids. J gave up 3 bases and V 2 bases, and 1 base lay outside the gene matches. CDR1 SGDLS and CDR2 YYNGEE come from the germline V gene. Here the CDR3 reads CASSVQGDTEAFF. The CDR3 DNA reads as TGTGCCAGCAGCGTGCAGGGGGACACTGAAGCTTTCTTT.

This clonotype occurred once. V usage is TRBV3-1 and J usage is TRBJ2-7, with a tentative D call TRBD2 (5 bases). V dropped 4 bases and J dropped 3 bases, with 16 bases sitting between them. The germline V gene encodes CDR1 LGHDT and CDR2 YNNKEL (reference sequence). The CDR3 runs 15 residues. CDR3 coding DNA: TGTGCCAGCAGCCCCAGAGGTACGGGGTACTACGAGCAGTACTTC. It specifies CASSPRGTGYYEQYF.

CDR3: CASGGMGNQPQHF. DNA of the CDR3: TGCGCCAGCGGAGGAATGGGCAATCAGCCCCAGCATTTT. The V gene is TRBV10-2, the J gene TRBJ1-5; D gene ambiguous. CDR1 and CDR2 from the germline V gene are WSHSY and SAAADI. V was trimmed by 8 bases and J by 2 bases, leaving 10 bases between them. This CDR3 contains 13 residues.

This clonotype was picked up a small number of times. Germline and junction disagree at one end, which may indicate a read error. The CDR3 DNA is TGTGCCAGCAGGACCAGGGACTACAACTATCAAGTGACCCAGTACTTC. Its protein product is CASRTRDYNYQVTQYF. The chain is built from TRBV28 and TRBJ2-5, with 7 bases matching TRBD2. The CDR3 is 16 amino acids. CDR1 and CDR2 from the germline V gene are MDHEN and SYDVKM.

The chain couples TRBV12-3 or TRBV12-4 to TRBJ2-1; D perhaps matches TRBD1 (5 bases). V shed 8 bases and J shed 6 bases, with 20 bases lying between them. The CDR3 loop spans 15 amino acids. The CDR3 bases are TGTGCCAGCTCTACTGGGGCAGGCCTAAGCAATGAGCAGTTCTTC. It translates to CASSTGAGLSNEQFF.

This clonotype was recorded a few times. The gene calls are TRBV28 and TRBJ1-1; maybe TRBD1 (5 bases). Trimming removed 4 bases from V and 5 bases from J, with 23 bases in between. CDR3 size: 17 residues. The germline gives CDR1 MDHEN, CDR2 SYDVKM. The CDR3 sequence is CASSSPLWGGMGTEAFF. In DNA form, the CDR3 reads TGTGCCAGCAGTTCTCCGCTATGGGGGGGGATGGGTACTGAAGCTTTCTTT.

This clonotype has just a few counts. V usage is TRBV2 and J usage is TRBJ1-5, with no clear D. V lost 7 bases, J lost 2 bases, and 18 bases lay in between. There are 16 residues in the CDR3. Germline V gene lookup returns CDR1 SNHLY and CDR2 FYNNEI. The CDR3, as DNA: TGTGCCAGCATGGTGGGTCCCCCTCGCCGCAATCAGCCCCAGCATTTT. The encoded protein is CASMVGPPRRNQPQHF.

The rearrangement joins TRBV7-8 to TRBJ1-4; TRBD1 matches at 7 bases. The V gene end was trimmed by 5 bases and the J gene end by 0 bases; junction bases not matched to a gene: 6. CDR1 SGHVS and CDR2 FQNEAQ come from the germline V gene. The CDR3 spans 16 residues. CDR3 loop: CASSQLGQSTNEKLFF. The CDR3 bases are TGTGCCAGCAGCCAACTGGGACAGTCAACTAATGAAAAACTGTTTTTT.

This clonotype was observed a handful of times. This chain connects TRBV7-9 to TRBJ2-5; the match to TRBD2 covers 10 bases. Losses at the gene ends were 6 bases for V and 4 bases for J; bases not matched to a gene: 35. This CDR3 contains 24 residues. CDR1 and CDR2 (germline): SEHNR, FQNEAQ (reference sequence). The CDR3 reads CASRKIPGGLAGDPRFPLGETQYF. The CDR3, as DNA: TGTGCCAGCAGGAAAATCCCTGGGGGTCTAGCGGGGGACCCTAGATTCCCTTTGGGAGAGACCCAGTACTTC. Supplemented by reference TRBV7-9 and TRBJ2-5, the full variable domain reads DTGVSQNPRHKITKRGQNVTFRCDPISEHNRLYWYRQTLGQGPEFLTYFQNEAQLEKSRLLSDRFSAERPKGSFSTLEIQRTEQGDSAMYLCASRKIPGGLAGDPRFPLGETQYFGPGTRLLVL.

This clonotype was counted between two and nine times. The gene calls are TRBV30 and TRBJ1-2; 8 nucleotides match TRBD1. This CDR3 contains 12 residues. Trimming at V came to 2 bases and at J to 10 bases, leaving 6 bases not matched to a gene. Germline CDR1 is GTSNPN and CDR2 is SVGIG (reference sequence). The CDR3, as DNA: TGTGCCTGGAGTCTGACAGGGGAAGTCTACACCTTC. This codes for CAWSLTGEVYTF.

Only a few counts were recorded for this clonotype. The chain links TRBV25-1 to TRBJ2-5; perhaps TRBD1 as D (6 bases). Trimming cost V 3 bases and J 4 bases, with 15 bases left between them. Germline assignment: CDR1 MGHDK and CDR2 SYGVNS. This CDR3 spans 15 amino acids. The CDR3 region is CASSERRGSGETQYF. CDR3 DNA sequence: TGTGCCAGCAGTGAGCGCAGGGGAAGTGGAGAGACCCAGTACTTC.

A few counts support this clonotype. The chain links TRBV24-1 to TRBJ2-1; 9 bases map to TRBD2. Germline V CDR1 and CDR2: KGHDR, SFDVKD. This CDR3 is 14 amino acids long. The V and J ends lost 3 bases and 10 bases, in that order; junction bases with no gene match: 6. CDR3 protein: CATSDPGTSREQFF. The CDR3 DNA follows: TGTGCCACCAGTGATCCCGGGACTAGCAGGGAGCAGTTCTTC.

In this sample, this clonotype turned up many times. V gene TRBV28 combines with J gene TRBJ1-3; no reliable D call. Trimming cost V 3 bases and J 2 bases, with 5 bases left between them. Germline CDR1 is MDHEN and CDR2 is SYDVKM. The CDR3 has 13 residues. The CDR3 bases are TGTGCCAGCAGTTTTTACACTGGAAACACCATATATTTT. Translation gives CASSFYTGNTIYF. The full variable domain, completed using reference TRBV28 and TRBJ1-3, is DVKVTQSSRYLVKRTGEKVFLECVQDMDHENMFWYRQDPGLGLRLIYFSYDVKMKEKGDIPEGYSVSREKKERFSLILESASTNQTSMYLCASSFYTGNTIYFGEGSWLTVV.

This clonotype was recorded once. The chain couples TRBV5-6 to TRBJ2-1; 11 nucleotides agree with TRBD2. The CDR3 is 20 residues long. With 5 bases clipped from V and 7 bases from J, the junction kept 23 bases outside the gene matches. CDR1 is SGHDT and CDR2 is YYEEEE in the germline V gene. The CDR3 loop reads CASRNESPQDTSGGSNEQFF. For the CDR3, the DNA is TGTGCCAGCAGGAATGAATCACCTCAGGATACTAGCGGGGGAAGTAATGAGCAGTTCTTC.

The chain combines TRBV24-1 with TRBJ2-2, with D unclear. Germline V gene data show CDR1 as KGHDR and CDR2 as SFDVKD. With 7 bases removed from V and 4 bases from J, the gap between germline ends came to 12 bases. The CDR3 totals 14 residues. CDR3 nucleotides: TGTGCCACCAGCGACGACATTTCCACCGGGGAGCTGTTTTTT. The encoded protein is CATSDDISTGELFF.

This clonotype was detected only a few times. This chain connects TRBV29-1 to TRBJ2-1; no clear D. Trimming shortened V by 3 bases and J by 6 bases, and 15 bases separated the two germline ends. CDR1 and CDR2 from the germline V gene are SQVTM and ANQGSEA. The CDR3 spans 14 residues. CDR3 sequence reads: CSVETTSLVNEQFF. CDR3 nucleotides: TGCAGCGTTGAGACAACCTCTCTTGTCAATGAGCAGTTCTTC.

The table lists this clonotype with a few counts. This chain links TRBV11-2 with TRBJ2-7; no reliable D call. Trimming cost V 4 bases and J 3 bases, with 13 bases left between them. Germline V gene lookup returns CDR1 SGHAT and CDR2 FQNNGV. This CDR3 is built from 14 residues. The DNA of the CDR3 is TGTGCCAGCAGCTCCGGACCGGGCGGCTACGAGCAGTACTTC. It specifies CASSSGPGGYEQYF.

This clonotype was seen a handful of times. The chain combines TRBV28 with TRBJ2-2; the match to TRBD2 covers 10 bases. CDR1 MDHEN and CDR2 SYDVKM come from the germline V gene. Losses at the gene ends were 5 bases for V and 1 base for J; bases not matched to a gene: 10. This CDR3 has 18 amino acids. In DNA form, the CDR3 reads TGTGCCAGCAGTCTAGGACTAGCGGAGGTGGGGAACACCGGGGAGCTGTTTTTT. Translated: CASSLGLAEVGNTGELFF.

The chain is built from TRBV27 and TRBJ2-3; TRBD2 matches at 9 bases. With V trimmed by 0 bases and J by 2 bases, 3 bases remained unmatched. This CDR3 region has 16 residues. The germline V gene has CDR1 MNHEY and CDR2 SMNVEV (reference sequence). The CDR3 nucleotides read TGTGCCAGCAGTTTATCCCCTAGCGGGATCACAGATACGCAGTATTTT. Translating it yields CASSLSPSGITDTQYF.

The table lists this clonotype with a few counts. The chain couples TRBV12-3 or TRBV12-4 to TRBJ2-1; a possible D gene is TRBD2 (5 bases). Trimming removed 4 bases from V and 11 bases from J, with 12 bases in between. CDR3 length: 12 amino acids. The CDR3 sequence is CASSSTTGKQFF. The CDR3 DNA follows: TGTGCCAGCAGTTCCACAACCGGGAAGCAGTTCTTC.

The J gene is TRBJ2-2, the V gene TRBV2, with D unresolved. There are 13 residues in the CDR3. V dropped 9 bases and J dropped 2 bases, with 10 bases sitting between them. The germline CDR1 and CDR2 sequences are SNHLY and FYNNEI. The CDR3 spells CASLGPNTGELFF. For the CDR3, the DNA is TGTGCCAGTCTCGGTCCCAACACCGGGGAGCTGTTTTTT.